The clone carrying this T cell receptor beta chain came up a few times. Antigen specificity is unknown. Only in-frame clones appear in the TCRdb table, and some are missing; sequencing was by immunoSEQ multiplex PCR. Here the sample spans over 1.4 million clones, around 97% being singletons. CDR3 size: 14 residues. Germline lookup yields CDR1 WSHSY and CDR2 SAAADI. V gave up 4 bases and J gave up 5 bases, with 12 bases separating them. This sample is part of a study of shared clonotypes between healthy human individuals. Overall study: Each donor contributed plates that comprised three CD4 naive, three CD4 memory, two CD8 naive and one CD8 memory.

Whole-study results and caveats: The study generally estimated greater richness for naive than memory subsets.

Specimen: naive CD4+ T cells sorted from blood. Indicated subset: CD45RA+ positively selected. This sequence was found in a man younger than 45 in good health. The chain is built from TRBV10-2 and TRBJ2-1; a weak D match, TRBD2 (5 bases). Here the CDR3 reads CASSGPATNNEQFF. The CDR3 DNA reads as TGCGCCAGCAGTGGCCCGGCGACTAACAATGAGCAGTTCTTC.